This T cell receptor (beta chain) comes out of a study of tumor-infiltrating lymphocytes in oesophageal squamous cell carcinoma. TCRdb fed the PCR reads into MiXCR, producing one record per CDR3 protein. The profile shows about 13,000 distinct CDR3 sequences, about 53% of them singletons. This clonotype was sampled from a male donor with esophageal squamous cell carcinoma. The specimen was esophageal tumor tissue.

CDR3 nucleotides: TGTGCCAGCAGCTTTAATACACCCTCTGGGGCCAACGTCCTGACTTTC. It codes for CASSFNTPSGANVLTF. This sequence joins TRBV7-6 and TRBJ2-6; D not certain. Germline CDR1 and CDR2: SGHVS and FNYEAQ. Trimming left V 3 bases short and J 0 bases short, with 9 bases between. This CDR3 region has 16 residues. The whole variable domain, remainder taken from reference TRBV7-6 and TRBJ2-6, is GAGVSQSPRYKVTKRGQDVALRCDPISGHVSLYWYRQALGQGPEFLTYFNYEAQQDKSGLPNDRFSAERPEGSISTLTIQRTEQRDSAMYRCASSFNTPSGANVLTFGAGSRLTVL.